These T cell receptor beta chains were read from a single sample in a study of T cell repertoires in cytomegalovirus infection. TCRdb re-called the reads through MiXCR, storing one row per CDR3 protein. The table lists tens of thousands of distinct CDR3 sequences, under 5% of them singletons. Sequenced input: PBMCs. These receptors all come from a human donor in good health (CMV status not recorded). Some clones in this sample may be carry-over from other donors' samples. Each CDR3 is given with its conserved first and last residue. A D gene is named only where the DNA matches it firmly. A row's size may be missing; if present it is once, few, many or a size class.

CDR3nt | CDR3aa | abundance | v_gene | len | j_gene | d_gene
TGTGCCAGCAGTCACCCTCCGTGGACCCAGTACTTC | CASSHPPWTQYF | . | TRBV6-2/TRBV6-3 | 12 | TRBJ2-5 | .
TGTGCCAGCAGCCTCACAGGGGGTCACATTCAGTACTTC | CASSLTGGHIQYF | few | TRBV11-2 | 13 | TRBJ2-4 | TRBD1
TGTGCCAGCAAAAGGGGCAACAACGTTAACTATGGCTACACCTTC | CASKRGNNVNYGYTF | many | TRBV6-8 | 15 | TRBJ1-2 | .
TGTGCCAGCAGCTTAGGACCATGGGACACTGAAGCTTTCTTT | CASSLGPWDTEAFF | many | TRBV7-2 | 14 | TRBJ1-1 | .
TGCAGTGCTCCCGAGTTTGGGGCCACCGGGGAGCTGTTTTTT | CSAPEFGATGELFF | few | TRBV20-1 | 14 | TRBJ2-2 | .
TGTGCCAGCAGCGCCGGGACAGGCACCTATGGCTACACCTTC | CASSAGTGTYGYTF | many | TRBV11-2 | 14 | TRBJ1-2 | TRBD1
TGTGCCAGCAGCCAGTACAGAGAGAATGGCTACACCTTC | CASSQYRENGYTF | many | TRBV7-2 | 13 | TRBJ1-2 | .
TGTGCCAGCAGCCCGCCCCCTGGTACCTATAATGAAAAACTGTTTTTT | CASSPPPGTYNEKLFF | many | TRBV27 | 16 | TRBJ1-4 | .
TGTGCCAGCACCGGGGGTATGAACACTGAAGCTTTCTTT | CASTGGMNTEAFF | many | TRBV7-2 | 13 | TRBJ1-1 | .
TGTGCCAGCAGCCAAAACGCCGGGGGAGATACGCAGTATTTT | CASSQNAGGDTQYF | many | TRBV7-2 | 14 | TRBJ2-3 | .
TGTGCCAGCAGCCAAGATTCACAGGGGGGAAATCAGCCCCAGCATTTT | CASSQDSQGGNQPQHF | many | TRBV4-2 | 16 | TRBJ1-5 | TRBD1
TGTGCCAGCAGCTATATGGAGCGGGAGGGCACAGATACGCAGTATTTT | CASSYMEREGTDTQYF | few | TRBV7-3 | 16 | TRBJ2-3 | TRBD2
TGTGCCAGCAGCTGGAGAGTTGGAAATGCCGGGGAGCTGTTTTTT | CASSWRVGNAGELFF | many | TRBV7-2 | 15 | TRBJ2-2 | .
TGTGCCAGCCGCGGGACAGGGACGTTCAATGAGCAGTTCTTC | CASRGTGTFNEQFF | many | TRBV2 | 14 | TRBJ2-1 | TRBD1
TGTGCCAGCACCCCTTCCACAGATGCGCAGTATTTT | CASTPSTDAQYF | . | TRBV7-2 | 12 | TRBJ2-3 | .
TGTGCCAGCACCGCGTCGAGGCTCTCCTACAATGAGCAGTTCTTC | CASTASRLSYNEQFF | many | TRBV7-2 | 15 | TRBJ2-1 | .
TGTGCCAGCAGCAGACGGACCGCCCTCTACGAGCAGTACTTC | CASSRRTALYEQYF | many | TRBV28 | 14 | TRBJ2-7 | .
TGTGCCAGCAGCCGAACCACGACAGGAGGAGGTGAAGCTTTCTTT | CASSRTTTGGGEAFF | many | TRBV7-1 | 15 | TRBJ1-1 | .
TGTGCCAGCAGATTCTCAGGGGGTAGTGAAGCTTTCTTT | CASRFSGGSEAFF | many | TRBV6-2/TRBV6-3 | 13 | TRBJ1-1 | TRBD1
TGTGCCAGCAGTTTAGGGAGCGGGAGGCTTAGTGAGCAGTTCTTC | CASSLGSGRLSEQFF | many | TRBV28 | 15 | TRBJ2-1 | TRBD2
TGTGCCAGCAGCTTAGAGGCGGGTTTAAGGGACAATGAGCAGTTCTTC | CASSLEAGLRDNEQFF | many | TRBV7-6 | 16 | TRBJ2-1 | .
TGTGCCAGCAAACAGGGTTATGGCTACACCTTC | CASKQGYGYTF | many | TRBV19 | 11 | TRBJ1-2 | .
TGTGCCAGCAGCTTAGCCGGCGTAGCGGGTACAGATACGCAGTATTTT | CASSLAGVAGTDTQYF | many | TRBV7-8 | 16 | TRBJ2-3 | TRBD2
TGTGCCAGCAGTCAATTTGGGACAGCCTACGAGCAGTACTTC | CASSQFGTAYEQYF | few | TRBV12-3/TRBV12-4 | 14 | TRBJ2-7 | TRBD1
TGTGCCATCAGGGGGGAGACCCAGTACTTC | CAIRGETQYF | many | TRBV10-3 | 10 | TRBJ2-5 | .
TGTGCCAGCAGCTCGCAAAATGCCGGGACAGGGTCCTACGAGCAGTACTTC | CASSSQNAGTGSYEQYF | many | TRBV7-2 | 17 | TRBJ2-7 | TRBD1
TGTGCCAGTAGTATGTCAGGCCAAAGGAATGGCTACACCTTC | CASSMSGQRNGYTF | many | TRBV19 | 14 | TRBJ1-2 | .
TGTGCCAGCAGCTCGGTGGGGGGGAACATTCAGTACTTC | CASSSVGGNIQYF | many | TRBV7-2 | 13 | TRBJ2-4 | TRBD2
TGTGCCAGCAGTTACGGCGGAGGAAGCTCCTACAATGAGCAGTTCTTC | CASSYGGGSSYNEQFF | many | TRBV6-2/TRBV6-3 | 16 | TRBJ2-1 | .
TGTGCCAGCAGCTTGTCCGACGTACCCGCCGACAGGGAAATTGTTTGGGGGGAGCTGTTTTTT | CASSLSDVPADREIVWGELFF | many | TRBV7-9 | 21 | TRBJ2-2 | TRBD1
TGTGCCAGCAGTCCCCTACCCGGCACAGGGTCCTACGAGCAGTACTTC | CASSPLPGTGSYEQYF | many | TRBV6-8 | 16 | TRBJ2-7 | .
TGTGCCAGCAACGAAGGGGGACAATCTTTCTTT | CASNEGGQSFF | many | TRBV6-8 | 11 | TRBJ1-1 | .
TGCAGCGTTGACTCGGACAGGACTAGCTCCTACAATGAGCAGTTCTTC | CSVDSDRTSSYNEQFF | many | TRBV29-1 | 16 | TRBJ2-1 | .
TGTGCCAGCAGCCCCCTCGGGACTAATTACGAGCAGTACTTC | CASSPLGTNYEQYF | many | TRBV7-2 | 14 | TRBJ2-7 | TRBD2
TGTGCCAGCAGCCGAACTTCGGAGGCTGAAGCTTTCTTT | CASSRTSEAEAFF | many | TRBV6-5 | 13 | TRBJ1-1 | .
TGCGCCAGCAGCCAGTCCAGGGAAGGTTACACCATATATTTT | CASSQSREGYTIYF | many | TRBV4-1 | 14 | TRBJ1-3 | .
TGTGCCAGCAGTCGCTCTGAAGGGAGTACTGAAGCTTTCTTT | CASSRSEGSTEAFF | many | TRBV6-5 | 14 | TRBJ1-1 | .
TGTGCCAGCACCATTAGAGCGGGAGGGGTAGGAGATACGCAGTATTTT | CASTIRAGGVGDTQYF | many | TRBV7-2 | 16 | TRBJ2-3 | TRBD2
TGTGCCAGCAGCTTAGCCGGTCTAGCGCGCAATGAGCAGTTCTTC | CASSLAGLARNEQFF | many | TRBV7-2 | 15 | TRBJ2-1 | .
TGTGCCAGCAGCCGCGTGGGGGTCACCGCCGGGGAGCTGTTTTTT | CASSRVGVTAGELFF | many | TRBV14 | 15 | TRBJ2-2 | .
TGCAGTGCCCCTTATGGCTACACCTTC | CSAPYGYTF | many | TRBV20-1 | 9 | TRBJ1-2 | .
TGCAGTGCCTCGGGAGCGGGCTACGAGCAGTACTTC | CSASGAGYEQYF | few | TRBV20-1 | 12 | TRBJ2-7 | .
TGTGCCAGCAGCTTAGACCGCACTGAAGCTTTCTTT | CASSLDRTEAFF | many | TRBV7-8 | 12 | TRBJ1-1 | .